This TCR beta chain was identified during a study of blood T cells in healthy people across ages. Study outcomes and limitations: Aged donors had fewer naive CD4+ cells and lower diversity than long-lived donors.

PCR was performed a second time for about 7 to 11 cycles using a sample-barcoded 5' primer and a J-beta primer mix. TCRdb ran MiXCR on the 5' RACE reads and lists one entry per CDR3 protein. The sample lists about 780,000 distinct CDR3 sequences; 46% were seen once. V shed 4 bases and J shed 4 bases, with 5 bases lying between them. Germline V gene data show CDR1 as SQVTM and CDR2 as ANQGSEA. The CDR3 has 11 amino acids. Points on this clonotype: Its cognate antigen is unknown.

The receptor was derived from a man at least 80 years old in good health. The chain has TRBV29-1 and TRBJ2-1; weak D call: TRBD1 (5 bases). Sequenced sample: blood. This CDR3 is CSVGQYNEQFF. Here the CDR3 DNA reads TGCAGCGTTGGACAGTACAATGAGCAGTTCTTC.